Shown below are 28 T cell receptor beta chains from a single sample sequenced in a study of shared clonotypes between healthy human individuals. Method: immunoSEQ multiplex PCR; TCRdb's copy keeps in-frame clones and lacks some. Altogether approximately 350,000 clones are present, just over 95% being singletons, with the ten largest covering 0.32%. The specimen sequenced was memory CD8+ T cells sorted from blood. The subset is: CD45RO+ cells pooled with CCR7-negative TemRA cells. These receptor sequences come from a man aged 25-45 years in good health.

Points on this clone: An end of the junction does not agree with germline; a read error may underlie this. The rearrangement links TRBV7-9 to TRBJ1-2; 10 bases are a match to TRBD1. This CDR3 has 16 residues. Germline V gene sequence: CDR1 SEHNR, CDR2 FQNEAQ (reference sequence). The CDR3 region is CASSLAGQGTNYGYTF. CDR3 DNA sequence: TGTGCCAGCAGCCTAGCGGGACAGGGGACCAACTATGGCTACACCTTC.

With respect to this clone: The sample carries other DNA sequences with the same CDR3. The CDR3 bases are TGCAGTGCTAGAGTGACAGATACGCAGTATTTT. This encodes CSARVTDTQYF. The chain recombines TRBV20-1 with TRBJ2-3; D is unresolved. The CDR3 loop spans 11 amino acids. With 1 base removed from V and 3 bases from J, the gap between germline ends came to 2 bases. Germline V lookup: CDR1 DFQATT, CDR2 SNEGSKA (reference sequence).

The rearrangement joins TRBV7-2 to TRBJ2-3; D gene ambiguous. Deletions cut 1 base from V and 2 bases from J, with 4 bases between. Germline V gene lookup returns CDR1 SGHTA and CDR2 FQGNSA. The CDR3 extends over 13 amino acids. CDR3 sequence (DNA): TGTGCCAGCAGCTTAGTCGTCACAGATACGCAGTATTTT. It encodes CASSLVVTDTQYF.

This clone was seen once. The chain employs TRBV5-8 and TRBJ1-5; no definite D call. The germline CDR1 and CDR2 sequences are SGHTS and YDEGEE. The CDR3 runs to 11 residues. V lost 6 bases to trimming and J lost 9 bases, with 10 bases between them. CDR3 DNA sequence: TGTGCCAGCACAGAGTTGGGGCCCCAGCATTTT. It codes for CASTELGPQHF.

This chain uses TRBV25-1 with TRBJ2-5; D is possibly TRBD1 or TRBD2 (5 bases each). The ends were cut back, 3 bases at V and 1 base at J, with 6 bases in the middle. Looked up from germline, CDR1 is MGHDK and CDR2 is SYGVNS. The CDR3 covers 13 residues. The CDR3 DNA reads TGTGCCAGCAGTGATGGGGGCCAAGAGACCCAGTACTTC. This gives the protein CASSDGGQETQYF.

The count of this clone is one. The chain uses TRBV7-9 and TRBJ1-5; D ambiguous. V was trimmed by 1 base and J by 6 bases, leaving 4 bases between them. Germline assignment: CDR1 SEHNR and CDR2 FQNEAQ (reference sequence). This CDR3 region has 12 residues. The CDR3 region is CASSLDSQPQHF. CDR3 coding DNA: TGTGCCAGCAGCTTAGACAGTCAGCCCCAGCATTTT.

V usage is TRBV27 and J usage is TRBJ2-3; 9 bases line up with TRBD2. Germline V lookup: CDR1 MNHEY, CDR2 SMNVEV (reference sequence). This CDR3 has 18 amino acids. V lost 2 bases to trimming and J lost 2 bases; unmatched junction nucleotides: 11. In DNA, the CDR3 is TGTGCCAGCAGTTTAAGGGCCCCCCTAGCGGGGATCACAGATACGCAGTATTTT. As protein: CASSLRAPLAGITDTQYF.

The gene calls are TRBV7-9 and TRBJ2-3, with 13 nucleotides matching TRBD2. V lost 3 bases, J lost 4 bases, and 1 base stayed unmatched. The CDR3 loop spans 15 amino acids. Germline CDR1 SEHNR, CDR2 FQNEAQ (reference sequence). Here the CDR3 reads CASSLTSGRSDTQYF. The DNA for the CDR3 is TGTGCCAGCAGCTTGACTAGCGGGAGGTCAGATACGCAGTATTTT.

The J gene is TRBJ2-1, the V gene TRBV5-6; a possible D gene is TRBD2 (7 bases). Trimming removed 6 bases from V and 8 bases from J, with 27 bases in between. The CDR3 contains 17 residues. Germline V gives CDR1 SGHDT, CDR2 YYEEEE. The CDR3 DNA follows: TGTGCCAGCACCCAGGGGAGGGGCGGGAAACCAGTCGATGAGCAGTTCTTC. It translates to CASTQGRGGKPVDEQFF.

A note on this clone: Other DNA sequences in this specimen translate into the identical CDR3. The chain is built from TRBV20-1 and TRBJ2-3; D unclear. Germline V CDR1 and CDR2: DFQATT, SNEGSKA (reference sequence). V was clipped by 3 bases and J by 3 bases, with 4 bases between them. This CDR3 region has 11 residues. The CDR3 sequence is CSASGTDTQYF. The DNA of the CDR3 is TGCAGTGCTAGCGGGACAGATACGCAGTATTTT.

J is TRBJ2-3 and V is TRBV5-4, with 8 bases matching TRBD2. The CDR3 covers 19 residues. Trimming took 3 bases from V and 0 from J; bases not matched to a gene: 15. Germline CDR1 and CDR2: SGHNT and YYREEE (reference sequence). CDR3 nucleotides: TGTGCCAGCAGCTCCCTACCCCACAAGCGGGAGCAGAGCACAGATACGCAGTATTTT. Translating it yields CASSSLPHKREQSTDTQYF.

This sequence joins TRBV27 and TRBJ2-1; D not resolved. Trimming took off 0 bases at V and 3 bases at J, with 9 bases between the two ends. CDR3 length: 15 residues. Germline V gene data show CDR1 as MNHEY and CDR2 as SMNVEV (reference sequence). The CDR3 bases are TGTGCCAGCAGTTTATCTAACCCCATCTACAATGAGCAGTTCTTC. This sequence encodes CASSLSNPIYNEQFF.

In this sample, this clone turned up once. This rearrangement joins TRBV5-4 to TRBJ2-2; D is uncertain. The V and J ends lost 0 bases and 1 base respectively, with 7 bases between them. Germline V CDR1 and CDR2: SGHNT, YYREEE (reference sequence). The CDR3 is 15 amino acids. The chain's CDR3 is CASSLGSWNTGELFF. CDR3 nucleotide sequence: TGTGCCAGCAGCTTGGGCAGCTGGAACACCGGGGAGCTGTTTTTT.

This sequence joins TRBV7-9 and TRBJ1-2; 9 bases map to TRBD1. CDR3 size: 15 residues. J gave up 4 bases and V 1 base, and 4 bases lay outside the gene matches. The germline CDR1 and CDR2 sequences are SEHNR and FQNEAQ (reference sequence). The CDR3 DNA follows: TGTGCCAGCAGCTTAGAAGGACAGGGGACCTATGGCTACACCTTC. Translated: CASSLEGQGTYGYTF.

The chain links TRBV11-2 to TRBJ1-1; the D is unclear. Looked up from germline, CDR1 is SGHAT and CDR2 is FQNNGV. V was shortened by 0 bases and J by 1 base, with 12 bases between the two germline ends. The CDR3 runs to 16 residues. In DNA form, the CDR3 reads TGTGCCAGCAGCTTAGATCTCGCGGGAAGGAACACTGAAGCTTTCTTT. This gives the protein CASSLDLAGRNTEAFF.

The V call is TRBV6-5, the J call TRBJ1-1, with D possibly being TRBD1 (5 bases). This CDR3 spans 16 amino acids. The V end lost 2 bases, the J end lost 3 bases, and 16 bases lay between the germline ends. From germline, CDR1 is MNHEY and CDR2 SVGAGI. CDR3 sequence: CASSYEIGGSDTEAFF. Here the CDR3 DNA reads TGTGCCAGCAGTTACGAGATTGGGGGATCGGACACTGAAGCTTTCTTT.

The chain links TRBV30 to TRBJ2-3; TRBD2 might be the D (6 bases). CDR3 length equals 13 residues. CDR1 and CDR2 from the germline V gene are GTSNPN and SVGIG (reference sequence). Trimming pared 5 bases from V and 0 bases from J, leaving 9 bases between. CDR3 in amino acids: CAWAGTSTDTQYF. In nucleotides, the CDR3 is TGTGCCTGGGCAGGGACTAGCACAGATACGCAGTATTTT.

The V and J genes are TRBV7-9 and TRBJ2-4; 10 bases agree with TRBD2. Germline assignment: CDR1 SEHNR and CDR2 FQNEAQ (reference sequence). The CDR3 consists of 17 residues. The trim removed 1 base at V and 2 bases at J, leaving 5 bases unmatched. CDR3 DNA: TGTGCCAGCAGCTTAGGGAGACTAGCGGGCCCCAAAAACATTCAGTACTTC. It specifies CASSLGRLAGPKNIQYF.

The table lists this clone with a few counts. The rearrangement uses TRBV28 and TRBJ2-7; TRBD2 is a possible D gene (5 bases). Per the germline V gene, CDR1 is MDHEN and CDR2 is SYDVKM. V lost 6 bases and J lost 7, with 16 bases in between. The CDR3 covers 13 residues. The CDR3, as DNA: TGTGCCAGCAGCTCAGGCCCCGAGCGGGAGCAGTACTTC. It codes for CASSSGPEREQYF.

J is TRBJ2-2 and V is TRBV5-1; D gene uncertain. Per germline, CDR1 SGHRS and CDR2 YFSETQ. This CDR3 is built from 16 residues. Trimming pared 0 bases from V and 0 bases from J, leaving 9 bases between. The CDR3: CASSLVAPPNTGELFF. In nucleotides, the CDR3 is TGCGCCAGCAGCTTGGTGGCGCCACCGAACACCGGGGAGCTGTTTTTT.

This sequence joins TRBV6-5 and TRBJ1-2; D is perhaps TRBD1 (5 bases). CDR1 is MNHEY, CDR2 SVGAGI, per germline. V gave up 0 bases and J gave up 4 bases, with 12 bases separating them. The CDR3 runs to 15 residues. The CDR3 region has the DNA TGTGCCAGCAGTTACTCGGGCGGGGGGGGCTATGGCTACACCTTC. It specifies CASSYSGGGGYGYTF.

V is TRBV9 and J is TRBJ1-2, with 9 bases lining up with TRBD1. J lost 1 base, V lost 0 bases, and 4 bases had no gene match. The CDR3 length is 16 residues. Germline CDR1 and CDR2: SGDLS and YYNGEE. The DNA of the CDR3 is TGTGCCAGCAGCGTAGGGACAGGGGTGGTTAACTATGGCTACACCTTC. It specifies CASSVGTGVVNYGYTF.

V usage is TRBV30 and J usage is TRBJ1-1, with 11 bases matching TRBD1. CDR1 is GTSNPN, CDR2 SVGIG, per germline (reference sequence). CDR3 length: 12 amino acids. Unmatched junction bases numbered 3, after V lost 8 bases and J lost 4 bases. The CDR3: CAHGQGATEAFF. Here the CDR3 DNA reads TGTGCCCACGGACAGGGGGCCACTGAAGCTTTCTTT. Complete variable domain (other parts from reference TRBV30 and TRBJ1-1): SQTIHQWPATLVQPVGSPLSLECTVEGTSNPNLYWYRQAAGRGLQLLFYSVGIGQISSEVPQNLSASRPQDRQFILSSKKLLLSDSGFYLCAHGQGATEAFFGQGTRLTVV.

J is TRBJ2-7 and V is TRBV10-3, with a tentative D call TRBD2 (5 bases). V was clipped by 0 bases and J by 6 bases, with 24 bases between them. CDR3 length: 18 amino acids. The germline V gene encodes CDR1 ENHRY and CDR2 SYGVKD. The CDR3 DNA is TGTGCCATCAGTGAGTCGGGGTCCGGAGGCTACCCTATAACCGAGCAGTACTTC. Its translation is CAISESGSGGYPITEQYF.

The chain combines TRBV5-4 with TRBJ2-6; 11 nucleotides line up with TRBD2. V shed 5 bases, J shed 2 bases, and the junction held 0 bases outside the gene matches. The CDR3 has 15 residues. Germline-derived CDR1 and CDR2 are SGHNT and YYREEE (reference sequence). The CDR3 DNA is TGTGCCAGCAGACTAGCGGGAGCTGGGGCCAACGTCCTGACTTTC. This codes for CASRLAGAGANVLTF.

The chain employs TRBV7-2 and TRBJ2-6; perhaps TRBD2 as D (6 bases). The CDR3 contains 14 residues. With 5 bases removed from V and 6 bases from J, the gap between germline ends came to 11 bases. Germline loops: CDR1 SGHTA, CDR2 FQGNSA. Written as DNA, the CDR3 is TGTGCCAGCAGCATATCGGGACTGGCCAACGTCCTGACTTTC. Its protein product is CASSISGLANVLTF.

This chain links TRBV7-3 with TRBJ2-5; possible D gene TRBD2, 6 bases. Between the trimmed V and J ends, which lost 1 base and 4 bases, there was a span of 13 bases. The CDR3 is 15 residues long. Germline V CDR1 and CDR2: SGHTA, FQGTGA. For the CDR3, the DNA is TGTGCCAGCAGCTTAAACGGGGGAGAAGGAGAGACCCAGTACTTC. Amino acids: CASSLNGGEGETQYF.

V and J are TRBV27 and TRBJ2-7; 13 bases match TRBD2. The CDR3 has 14 residues. Germline loops: CDR1 MNHEY, CDR2 SMNVEV (reference sequence). Losses at the gene ends were 7 bases for V and 2 bases for J; bases not matched to a gene: 2. The DNA for the CDR3 is TGTGCCAGCATACTAGCGGGAGGGACCTACGAGCAGTACTTC. Protein product: CASILAGGTYEQYF.